The clone carrying this TCR beta chain turned up a few times. Its antigen is undetermined. This entry belongs to a study of cytomegalovirus exposure and HLA in healthy donors. PCR amplification relied on 60 Vbeta primers (plus 13 Jbeta primers). Libraries were prepared by immunoSEQ multiplex PCR; TCRdb keeps only in-frame clonotypes and omits some of them. The sample includes 100,000 to 150,000 clones, 76% of them seen just once. Study-wide points: Reported performance of the classifier showed diagnosis of cytomegalovirus status with high specificity and sensitivity. Analysis was performed later, and it showed HLA-associated TCR beta chains to be more clonally expanded than equally common others. Earlier findings revealed that most TCR beta V segments proved productive either about 87% or about 30% of the time. According to the study, roughly 160 TCR beta chains were cytomegalovirus-associated.

This CDR3 spans 15 amino acids. Trimming took 5 bases from V and 4 from J, leaving 17 bases between them. CDR1 is SEHNR, CDR2 FQNEAQ, per germline (reference sequence). The chain joins TRBV7-9 to TRBJ2-5; maybe TRBD2 (6 bases). This sequence was found in a man aged 50-60 years in good health and CMV-seropositive. Sequences were obtained from PBMCs. DNA of the CDR3: TGTGCCAGCAGCGGCTTGTGGGGGGTCGGAGAGACCCAGTACTTC. Amino acids: CASSGLWGVGETQYF.